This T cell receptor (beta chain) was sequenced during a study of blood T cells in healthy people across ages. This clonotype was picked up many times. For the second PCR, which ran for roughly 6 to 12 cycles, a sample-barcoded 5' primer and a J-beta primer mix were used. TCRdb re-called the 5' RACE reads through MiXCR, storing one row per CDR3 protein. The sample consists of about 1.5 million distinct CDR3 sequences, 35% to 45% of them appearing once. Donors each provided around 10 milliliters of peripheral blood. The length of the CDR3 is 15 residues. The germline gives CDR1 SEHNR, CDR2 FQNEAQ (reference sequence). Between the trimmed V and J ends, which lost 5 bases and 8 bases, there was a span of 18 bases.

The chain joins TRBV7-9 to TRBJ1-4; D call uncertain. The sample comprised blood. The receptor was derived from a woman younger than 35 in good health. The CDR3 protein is CASSASYNSWEKLFF. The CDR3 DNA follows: TGTGCCAGCAGCGCTTCATATAACAGCTGGGAAAAACTGTTTTTT.